Listed below are T cell receptor beta chains from one sample, sequenced in a study of control samples from healthy donors and cancer patients. The data were produced by immunoSEQ multiplex PCR, yet TCRdb's version contains in-frame clones alone and is incomplete. There are over 200,000 clones in the sample; over 75% occur only once, and 13% lies in the top ten. The sample comprised PBMCs. These receptors came from a woman aged 55-70 years with lung cancer. CDR3s include the opening cysteine and the closing phenylalanine or tryptophan. D genes are given only for firm matches. The listing skips clone size in some rows; elsewhere it reads once, few, many or a size class.

v_call	d_call	clone_size	j_call	cdr3_nt	cdr3_aa
TRBV11-1	-	-	TRBJ1-3	TGTGCCAGCAGCTTACAGGGAACCGCGGGAAACACCATATATTTT	CASSLQGTAGNTIYF
TRBV12-3/TRBV12-4	-	-	TRBJ2-1	TGTGCCAGCAGTTTGTATGTACGGGAGCAGTTCTTC	CASSLYVREQFF
TRBV9	TRBD2	-	TRBJ2-7	TGTGCCAGCAGCCAGGTGGTAGCGGGAGTGGACGAGCAGTACTTC	CASSQVVAGVDEQYF
TRBV2	-	-	TRBJ1-3	TGTGCCAGCAGTCTCTCTGGAAACACCATATATTTT	CASSLSGNTIYF
TRBV6-6	-	-	TRBJ1-6	TGTGCCAGCAGTCCCCCGTCGGGGGCCTATAATTCACCCCTCCACTTT	CASSPPSGAYNSPLHF
TRBV6-5	-	few	TRBJ2-4	TGTGCCAGCAGTTACCGCGGGTTTGGGGCCCTCAACATTCAGTACTTC	CASSYRGFGALNIQYF
TRBV19	-	-	TRBJ1-5	TGTGCCAGTAGTATAAGGTCCCCAATGGGGAATCAGCCCCAGCATTTT	CASSIRSPMGNQPQHF
TRBV30	-	-	TRBJ2-5	TGTGCCTGGAGTCGGCAGATCTCGGGGACCCAGTACTTC	CAWSRQISGTQYF
TRBV9	-	-	TRBJ2-1	TGTGCCAGCAGCGTAGGAACGACAGCAAATGAGCAGTTCTTC	CASSVGTTANEQFF
TRBV20-1	-	-	TRBJ2-1	TGCAGTGCTAGTAGGACCTACAATGAGCAGTTCTTC	CSASRTYNEQFF
TRBV7-8	-	-	TRBJ2-7	TGTGCCAGCAGCTTAAAAGGCGGGGAGGCCTACGAGCAGTACTTC	CASSLKGGEAYEQYF
TRBV28	TRBD2	-	TRBJ2-3	TGTGCCAGCAGTCGGAGTAGCGGGAGCTTCACAGATACGCAGTATTTT	CASSRSSGSFTDTQYF
TRBV7-9	TRBD2	once	TRBJ2-3	TGTGCCAGCAGCCGGGGACTAGCGGGAGGGGCAGATACGCAGTATTTT	CASSRGLAGGADTQYF
TRBV10-3	-	-	TRBJ2-7	TGTGCCATCAGTGAGTCGCAGACAGCAGACCCCTACGAGCAGTACTTC	CAISESQTADPYEQYF